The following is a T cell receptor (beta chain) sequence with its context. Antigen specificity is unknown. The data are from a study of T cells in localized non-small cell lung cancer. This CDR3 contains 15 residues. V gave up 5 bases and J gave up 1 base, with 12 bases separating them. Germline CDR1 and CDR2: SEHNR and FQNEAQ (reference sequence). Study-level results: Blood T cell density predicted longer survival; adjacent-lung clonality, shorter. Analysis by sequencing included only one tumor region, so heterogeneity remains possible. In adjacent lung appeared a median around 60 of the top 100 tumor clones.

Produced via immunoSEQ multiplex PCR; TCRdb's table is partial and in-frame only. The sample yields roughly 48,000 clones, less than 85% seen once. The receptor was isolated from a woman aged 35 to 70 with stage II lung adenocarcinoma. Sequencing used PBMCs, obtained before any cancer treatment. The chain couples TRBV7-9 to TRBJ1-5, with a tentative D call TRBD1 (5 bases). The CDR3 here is CASSPVGGSNQPQHF. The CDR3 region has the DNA TGTGCCAGCAGCCCAGTCGGGGGGAGCAATCAGCCCCAGCATTTT.